The entry below describes one TCR beta chain. This sample was included in a study of blood T cell repertoires in COVID-19. Study overall: There were acute and convalescent COVID-19 samples, and they came from the United States, Italy and Spain. Sources were T cells, B-cell-depleted T cells, or PBMCs; the material itself was cDNA or gDNA.

In the authors' workflow: Reference gene primer amplification gave estimated nucleated cell counts. The data were produced by immunoSEQ multiplex PCR, yet TCRdb's version contains in-frame clones alone and is incomplete. That table gives V, J and clone size, and the DNA gave D and trimming. The sample records approximately 120,000 clones, approximately 91% being singletons. Looked up from germline, CDR1 is SGHDT and CDR2 is YYEEEE. This CDR3 has 15 residues. V gave up 4 bases and J gave up 4 bases, with 15 bases separating them. Sequenced input: peripheral blood. The source is a woman aged 80 or over with acute or convalescent COVID-19. The chain combines TRBV5-6 with TRBJ2-4; D possibly corresponds to TRBD1 (6 bases). The CDR3 bases are TGTGCCAGCAGCCAAGACTCTACAGGGAAAAACATTCAGTACTTC. Translated, it gives CASSQDSTGKNIQYF.